A selection of T cell receptor beta chains follows, all from one sample in a study of T cell responses to AZD1222 COVID-19 vaccine. Clones were sequenced by immunoSEQ multiplex PCR, and TCRdb holds only the in-frame ones, with some missing. The table has around 200,000 clones, approximately 94% seen once. Sequencing used peripheral blood, obtained 28 days after the second AZD1222 dose. All receptors come from an adult who received the AZD1222 COVID-19 vaccine. Each CDR3 is given with its conserved first and last residue. Each record gives: J gene, CDR3 length, V gene, CDR3 protein.

j_gene: TRBJ1-1
len: 12
v_gene: TRBV30
CDR3aa: CAWTRGGPEAFF

j_gene: TRBJ1-1
len: 14
v_gene: TRBV11-2
CDR3aa: CASTPGQMNTEAFF

j_gene: TRBJ1-2
len: 9
v_gene: TRBV29-1
CDR3aa: CSVDYGYTF

j_gene: TRBJ2-2
len: 19
v_gene: TRBV3-1/TRBV3-2
CDR3aa: CASSSPGLLSGGDTGELFF

j_gene: TRBJ1-2
len: 14
v_gene: TRBV6-6
CDR3aa: CASTSNGADYGYTF

j_gene: TRBJ1-1
len: 15
v_gene: TRBV2
CDR3aa: CASSGDSGSNTEAFF

j_gene: TRBJ1-5
len: 16
v_gene: TRBV19
CDR3aa: CASSMSGTHSNQPQHF

j_gene: TRBJ2-3
len: 14
v_gene: TRBV6-5
CDR3aa: CASSPPAKRYTQYF

j_gene: TRBJ1-1
len: 13
v_gene: TRBV21-1
CDR3aa: CASSPPGNTEAFF

j_gene: TRBJ1-1
len: 11
v_gene: TRBV20-1
CDR3aa: CSVHRLLEAFF

j_gene: TRBJ2-3
len: 14
v_gene: TRBV4-3
CDR3aa: CASSQDSFTDTQYF

j_gene: TRBJ2-1
len: 14
v_gene: TRBV27
CDR3aa: CASSRTWAPHEQFF

j_gene: TRBJ1-1
len: 15
v_gene: TRBV28
CDR3aa: CASSLSLGVNTEAFF

j_gene: TRBJ1-5
len: 15
v_gene: TRBV9
CDR3aa: CASSVTPYSNQPQHF

j_gene: TRBJ1-1
len: 16
v_gene: TRBV6-1
CDR3aa: CASSEALGMKNTEAFF

j_gene: TRBJ1-1
len: 15
v_gene: TRBV18
CDR3aa: CASSPDRQLNTEAFF

j_gene: TRBJ2-7
len: 13
v_gene: TRBV6-5
CDR3aa: CASRPTGFGEQYF

j_gene: TRBJ1-1
len: 13
v_gene: TRBV5-1
CDR3aa: CASRGDMNTEAFF

j_gene: TRBJ2-5
len: 14
v_gene: TRBV5-4
CDR3aa: CASSLRGTPETQYF

j_gene: TRBJ2-2
len: 15
v_gene: TRBV5-4
CDR3aa: CASSLAPGGDGELFF

j_gene: TRBJ1-1
len: 12
v_gene: TRBV29-1
CDR3aa: CSVERGDTEAFF

j_gene: TRBJ1-1
len: 12
v_gene: TRBV30
CDR3aa: CARSRPNTEAFF

j_gene: TRBJ1-2
len: 15
v_gene: TRBV7-2
CDR3aa: CASSDDSEANYGYTF

j_gene: TRBJ2-7
len: 15
v_gene: TRBV6-5
CDR3aa: CASRYSDLTSYEQYF

j_gene: TRBJ2-6
len: 15
v_gene: TRBV5-1
CDR3aa: CASSSGGSGANVLTF

j_gene: TRBJ1-4
len: 14
v_gene: TRBV6-5
CDR3aa: CASSSPGRHEKLFF

j_gene: TRBJ2-1
len: 22
v_gene: TRBV3-1/TRBV3-2
CDR3aa: CASTKGEWATSGKGRSYNEQFF

j_gene: TRBJ1-4
len: 16
v_gene: TRBV19
CDR3aa: CASKVPGQGRHEKLFF

j_gene: TRBJ2-7
len: 13
v_gene: TRBV10-3
CDR3aa: CAISDYRADEQYF

j_gene: TRBJ1-1
len: 16
v_gene: TRBV28
CDR3aa: CASSLIGRRRKTEAFF

j_gene: TRBJ1-5
len: 18
v_gene: TRBV28
CDR3aa: CASSLIRWTVGSNQPQHF

j_gene: TRBJ2-7
len: 15
v_gene: TRBV5-4
CDR3aa: CASSLGGTGLYEQYF

j_gene: TRBJ1-6
len: 13
v_gene: TRBV12-3/TRBV12-4
CDR3aa: CASSLAQRSPLHF

j_gene: TRBJ2-3
len: 13
v_gene: TRBV5-1
CDR3aa: CASSLGQSDTQYF

j_gene: TRBJ2-1
len: 15
v_gene: TRBV6-1
CDR3aa: CASSEPSGRVDEQFF

j_gene: TRBJ1-5
len: 15
v_gene: TRBV19
CDR3aa: CASSITGRSNQPQHF

j_gene: TRBJ1-5
len: 16
v_gene: TRBV18
CDR3aa: CASSGLRDRDNQPQHF

j_gene: TRBJ1-1
len: 15
v_gene: TRBV7-9
CDR3aa: CASSLAYRGRTEAFF

j_gene: TRBJ2-3
len: 13
v_gene: TRBV29-1
CDR3aa: CSVLRILTDTQYF

j_gene: TRBJ2-1
len: 14
v_gene: TRBV9
CDR3aa: CASSDSGRVDEQFF

j_gene: TRBJ1-5
len: 14
v_gene: TRBV7-9
CDR3aa: CASSHAGEDQPQHF

j_gene: TRBJ2-7
len: 13
v_gene: TRBV11-1
CDR3aa: CASRTQFTVEQYF

j_gene: TRBJ2-7
len: 15
v_gene: TRBV7-2
CDR3aa: CASSSRTGFSYEQYF

j_gene: TRBJ2-3
len: 12
v_gene: TRBV27
CDR3aa: CASSLGGDTQYF

j_gene: TRBJ1-1
len: 15
v_gene: TRBV5-6
CDR3aa: CASSFMRRMNTEAFF

j_gene: TRBJ2-7
len: 13
v_gene: TRBV6-5
CDR3aa: CASSYPSSYEQYF

j_gene: TRBJ1-1
len: 12
v_gene: TRBV28
CDR3aa: CASSLRLTEAFF

j_gene: TRBJ1-4
len: 15
v_gene: TRBV10-2
CDR3aa: CASSEGTGLNEKLFF

j_gene: TRBJ1-1
len: 9
v_gene: TRBV20-1
CDR3aa: CSASPLAFF

j_gene: TRBJ1-6
len: 16
v_gene: TRBV27
CDR3aa: CASSLVGSSYNSPLHF

j_gene: TRBJ1-5
len: 15
v_gene: TRBV27
CDR3aa: CASSGDSYSNQPQHF

j_gene: TRBJ2-3
len: 15
v_gene: TRBV3-1/TRBV3-2
CDR3aa: CASSQDRGLTDTQYF

j_gene: TRBJ1-3
len: 16
v_gene: TRBV11-3
CDR3aa: CASSLSWAQIGNTIYF

j_gene: TRBJ1-4
len: 14
v_gene: TRBV5-1
CDR3aa: CASSLEGPGEKLFF

j_gene: TRBJ2-4
len: 17
v_gene: TRBV6-1
CDR3aa: CASSESPGLLAKNIQYF

j_gene: TRBJ2-7
len: 14
v_gene: TRBV19
CDR3aa: CASTVRDGPYEQYF

j_gene: TRBJ1-5
len: 13
v_gene: TRBV12-3/TRBV12-4
CDR3aa: CASATGKGQPQHF